This T cell receptor beta chain is drawn from a study of blood T cell repertoires in COVID-19. The wider study: T cells, B-cell-depleted T cells, or PBMCs provided the cDNA or gDNA that served as material.

V gave up 2 bases and J gave up 3 bases, with 13 bases separating them. Germline CDR1 is MNHEY and CDR2 is SMNVEV (reference sequence). The CDR3 length is 15 residues. Original handling: Amplification with reference gene primers provided the estimates of nucleated cell counts. Some clones are missing from TCRdb's copy, which holds only in-frame ones; the method was immunoSEQ multiplex PCR. Clone size and the V and J calls come from that table; the DNA yielded D and trimming. The sample lists 110,000 to 150,000 clones, about 80% occurring once. The sample consisted of peripheral blood. The rearrangement joins TRBV27 to TRBJ1-2; the D gene is possibly TRBD1 (5 bases). The TCR originated in a man aged 60-69 years with acute or convalescent COVID-19. The CDR3 nucleotides are TGTGCCAGCAGTTTACGGGGGTCCAATGACTATGGCTACACCTTC. Encoded protein: CASSLRGSNDYGYTF.